This entry concerns a single T cell receptor (beta chain). The antigen it binds to is not known. The record has no base qualities; no much larger clone is one base away. These data come from a study of cytomegalovirus exposure and HLA in healthy donors (TCRdb year 2017). About the investigation overall: An earlier analysis of 587 of the donors reported approximately 280 Gb of sequence data and 95 million to 140 million unique TCR beta sequences obtained from about 179 million T cells. Approximately 300 gigabases of sequencing data and around 80 million unique TCR sequences made up an early release that covered approximately 650 HLA-typed donors. Of the roughly 400 genotyped donors, 80% to 90% were placed in the genetic ancestry cluster associated with self-reported Caucasian donors. The study aimed to test whether cataloging public T cell receptors could reveal signatures of past pathogen exposure. The T cell repertoires of 666 subjects were profiled by immunosequencing and related to cytomegalovirus serostatus. A separate validation cohort of more than 100 different subjects was used in addition to the roughly 700-subject first cohort. To predict cytomegalovirus infection status, the study combined high-throughput TCR immunosequencing, statistical association of individual TCRs with disease status, and machine learning. A later analysis re-analyzed previously published TCR beta repertoires from roughly 690 donors and added high-resolution HLA genotyping to study TCR occurrence patterns. Rather than using new phenotypic data, the later analysis identified candidate immune exposures from TCR beta sequences and from how often those sequences occurred across donors. An earlier analysis of around 580 of the donors used high-throughput TCR beta sequencing to judge whether each TCR beta V gene segment behaved as functional or pseudogenic. Donor age, sex, ethnicity and CMV serostatus were compiled together with the repertoire data. A later genetic analysis took genome-wide SNP genotypes for about 55% of the 666 donors and used that subset as a discovery cohort. Every discovery cohort repertoire had been produced on one sequencing platform. Class I and class II HLA loci were covered by the typing at four-digit resolution. The number of typed donors differed by locus: about 620-630 for A, B, C, DRB1 and DQB1; 500 to 550 for DQA1; approximately 610 for DPA1; and some 470 for DPB1. A handful of DR-DQ haplotypes were treated as single units for association and clustering because of strong linkage in the cohort. Across about 370 genotyped donors of the cohort, an average of approximately 220,000 unique TCR beta nucleotide sequences per donor were sequenced, and roughly 20% of those sequences were non-productive. Paper-wide results and their limitations: A further reported finding was that TCR beta sequences accurately predicted the HLA-A and HLA-B alleles for most subjects in the first cohort. Because some donors lacked HLA typing at each locus, the association tests relied only on the typed subset. The study gave a list of under 200 TCR beta chains associated with cytomegalovirus. A few of the identified cytomegalovirus-associated TCR beta chains were confirmed in vitro to be specific for cytomegalovirus antigens. V-gene and J-gene trimming of TCR beta chains was associated with a missense DCLRE1C variant in a later genetic analysis, and the association was replicated in an independent cohort. CMV serostatus was the only immune exposure information available for the cohort. A later genetic analysis reported fewer N-insertions in productive TCRs among donors in an Asian-associated ancestry cluster than the roughly 650-donor mean. A cluster of highly shared sequence variants was judged likely to be a technical artifact of the sequencing pipeline. The earlier analysis of fewer than 750 of the donors excluded fewer than 20 rarely observed V segments, including chromosome 9 orphons, because counts were too low. A later analysis associated some 17,000 TCR beta sequences with specific HLA alleles at a false discovery rate of 0.05. When HLA alleles, especially DR and DQ, strongly co-occurred, TCR associations were difficult to assign to individual alleles. In a later analysis, the rate of TCR association differed among HLA loci, with DRB1 alleles having the most associated TCRs and HLA-C alleles having the fewest. In a later analysis, most CMV-associated TCR beta chains were found to appear HLA-restricted, with HLA associations seemingly driven largely by CMV exposure. According to a later analysis, parvovirus B19, influenza, CMV and Epstein-Barr virus appeared linked to several top co-occurrence clusters. While some public TCRs were present in many individuals, most TCR sequences turned up only very rarely across donors. The cohort was sequenced for TCR beta chains only, and without alpha or paired-chain data the features that could be detected were limited. Presence/absence analyses assumed roughly uniform sequencing depth across donors, an assumption that may not hold. In an earlier analysis of approximately 600 of the donors, most TCR beta V segments were observed in productive rearrangements about 90% or about 30% of the time, broadly matching IMGT annotations. It was suggested by the authors that the approach could potentially be generalized to other disease states and immunological phenotypes. Linkage disequilibrium might explain the correlated functional status among segregating V segments, but an unknown experimental factor could not be ruled out. The classifier was reported to diagnose cytomegalovirus status with high specificity and sensitivity in both the original and validation cohorts. Because the 87-base-pair reads could not distinguish some IMGT-functional V segments, including TRBV6-2 and TRBV6-3, those segments were excluded. Compared with equally common non-associated chains, HLA-associated TCR beta chains in a later analysis were more clonally expanded and had lower generation probabilities.

From cysteine to phenylalanine, the CDR3 is 15 amino acids long. Left in the record is the CDR3 DNA by itself, 45 bases read in frame from the first base. In total, 600 or so healthy bone marrow donors made up the cohort. At the time of sampling, every cohort member was nominally healthy, though immune exposures that went unrecorded were likely present. The donor was CMV seropositive and belonged to the group of more than 250 seropositive cohort members. A peripheral blood sample was collected from each donor, and TCR beta sequencing was performed on peripheral blood mononuclear cells. The Qiagen DNeasy Blood Extraction Kit was used to extract genomic DNA from the blood cell samples. Libraries were made using the immunoSEQ multiplex PCR assay. The multiplex PCR relied on a mix of 60 forward primers for TCR Vbeta segments and 13 reverse primers for TCR Jbeta segments. The CDR3 region of rearranged TCR beta genes was amplified from genomic DNA with a multiplex PCR assay. On the Illumina HiSeq System, the amplified TCR beta libraries were sequenced as 87-base-pair reads. Concerning the study's data processing: In a later analysis, 80 million or so unique TCR beta chains were counted across the approximately 670 repertoires, and approximately 11 million of these chains were shared by at least two donors. Raw reads were error-corrected and collapsed into unique sequences by a nearest-neighbor algorithm in which closely related sequences were merged to remove PCR and sequencing errors. CDR3 sequences were aligned to IMGT reference sequences to assign V, D and J gene segments. Each retained sequence needed at least a six-nucleotide match to both a V gene segment and a J gene segment. Rearrangements were classified as productive when the CDR3 lacked stop codons and remained in frame with V and J, and all other rearrangements were classified as non-productive. CDR3 was defined according to IMGT convention as the region running from the second conserved V-encoded cysteine to the conserved J-encoded phenylalanine. In an earlier analysis of more than 550 of the donors, sequences lacking an unambiguous match to a single V gene segment were excluded. An earlier analysis of a few hundred of the donors called V segments functional above 56.7% productive rearrangements and segregating when the between-donor standard deviation exceeded 5%. A statistical classification framework was developed to diagnose cytomegalovirus status using the catalog of TCR beta chain sequences. A later analysis assigned V and J genes by comparing TCR nucleotide sequences with IMGT/GENE-DB human TR gene sequences. Using the TCRdist pipeline, a later analysis assigned CDR3 sequences along with most-parsimonious VDJ recombination scenarios. In a later analysis, every TCR beta chain was defined by the combination of its CDR3 amino acid sequence and its V-gene family, and reads without a unique V-gene family were dropped. To address suspected cross-contamination and a sequencing artifact, a later analysis removed 592 highly shared, low-generation-probability nucleotide sequences. In a later analysis, a clonal expansion index was calculated for each public chain from normalized within-repertoire ranks of inferred template counts. Generation probabilities in a later analysis came from a VDJ recombination model fitted to out-of-frame rearrangements, and those results were checked against IGoR. A later analysis scored TCR-TCR, TCR-HLA and TCR-CMV co-occurrence with hypergeometric tests, applying a repertoire-size bias correction to TCR pairs. False discovery rates were estimated in a later analysis by permuting HLA or CMV assignments 20 times. In a later analysis, co-occurring TCRs were grouped using DBSCAN, with TCRdist sequence similarity added in when clustering inside HLA-allele-positive subsets. Co-occurrence clustering excluded repertoires with fewer than 30,000 or more than 120,000 public chains, plus five with anomalous nucleotide sharing. TCRdb carries this immuneACCESS record with in-frame sequences only. Its versions omit some clonotypes, under half of them owing to an unresolved V gene in the studies checked, with the rest unexplained. The V and J calls and the clone size are those of that table, but D and trimming were determined from the DNA. Within this sample are about 150,000 clones, with 60% to 85% of them counted one time only. The ten most abundant clones make up about 13% of the sample.

Sequencing input: PBMCs. The rearrangement joined TRBV7-5 to TRBJ2-1; the D call of TRBD1 is as the table states it, not checked on the DNA. TRBV7-5 is a listed pseudogene. This TCR was sampled from a man in his forties or fifties in good health and CMV-seropositive. The CDR3 corresponds to CVRSLTGSSYNEQFF. In nucleotide form, the sequence is TGTGTCAGAAGCTTAACAGGGAGCTCCTACAATGAGCAGTTCTTC.